Given below is one T cell receptor (beta chain) in context. Its antigen is not known. For each extraction, RNA and DNA were obtained together from 20-30 mg of unsorted bulk tissue. These patients lived with chronic HBV infection and had never been treated. The researchers produced TCR beta cDNA from approximately 540 ng total RNA with a constant-region primer. Slightly modified ARM-PCR served as the procedure for the TCR beta libraries. These libraries came from three rounds of nested multiplex PCR. Investigators reported that the first two PCR rounds, at roughly 10 cycles each, used TRBV1-TRBV30 forward primers with a C-beta reverse primer. TCRdb used MiXCR to reprocess the multiplex PCR reads, holding one entry per CDR3 protein. Of just over 30,000 distinct CDR3 sequences in the sample, roughly two thirds are singletons; the top ten hold around a third. This sample is part of a study of tumor-infiltrating lymphocytes in primary liver carcinoma. Overall study: Aged between 30 and 69 years, the patients were men and women. Study-wide points: Blood trailed tumors significantly in top-250-clone fraction (p = 0.039). Tumor region pairs shared more overlap than did tumor-adjacent and tumor-blood pairs.

V lost 9 bases, J lost 4 bases, and 14 bases lay in between. The CDR3 is 13 residues long. The sample was liver tumor tissue from sampling region 3. Regarding subset: tumor region T3, left-lateral pole. The rearrangement joins TRBV12-3 or TRBV12-4 to TRBJ2-3; no clear D. This sequence originates from a woman aged 30 to 39 with primary liver carcinoma and hepatitis B virus infection. CDR3 amino acids: CASASREPDTQYF. CDR3 DNA sequence: TGTGCCAGTGCCTCCAGAGAGCCAGATACGCAGTATTTT.